This TCR beta chain is from a study of metastatic and nonmetastatic thyroid tumors. Germline V CDR1 and CDR2: SGHAT, FQNNGV. The CDR3 sequence is 13 residues long. V was trimmed by 5 bases and J by 14 bases, leaving 16 bases between them. Before thyroid surgery, none of the patients had received any treatment. In its sample, this clone is medium-sized. TCRdb re-called the PCR reads via MiXCR. The table lists over 20,000 clones, around 30% of them singletons. This sequence was found in a female donor with papillary thyroid cancer or a benign thyroid nodule (not recorded which). Some clones in this sample may be carry-over from other donors' samples. The V call is TRBV11-2, the J call TRBJ1-6, with D hard to call. The sample was blood. CDR3 sequence: CASSPEAGRTLHF. The CDR3 DNA reads TGTGCCAGCAGCCCAGAGGCCGGTCGGACCCTCCACTTT.